One sample yielded the 12 T cell receptor beta chains listed below, sequenced in a study of T cell changes during pregnancy in multiple sclerosis. TCRdb's copy holds only in-frame clones and misses some; the assay was immunoSEQ multiplex PCR. The sample contains tens of thousands of clones, under 95% of which appear only once. The sample in question was CD8+ T cells from peripheral blood mononuclear cells, obtained before pregnancy. These receptors all stem from a female donor with multiple sclerosis, enrolled in a pregnancy study.

This chain links TRBV4-3 with TRBJ2-2, with TRBD1 matching over 7 bases. Trimming at V came to 1 base and at J to 2 bases, leaving 4 bases not matched to a gene. CDR1 and CDR2 (germline): LGHNA, YSLEER. The CDR3 has 16 amino acids. The CDR3 DNA reads as TGCGCCAGCAGCCAAGGAAGACAGGGCAACACCGGGGAGCTGTTTTTT. Amino acids: CASSQGRQGNTGELFF.

Of note for this clone: One end of the junction is discordant with germline, which a read error may explain. The chain links TRBV2 to TRBJ1-2; 9 bases fit TRBD1. The CDR3 extends over 12 amino acids. The germline CDR1 and CDR2 sequences are SNHLY and FYNNEI. The CDR3 reads CATKRTGAATLF. In DNA form, the CDR3 reads TGTGCCACCAAAAGGACAGGGGCCGCTACGCTCTTC.

The chain recombines TRBV5-5 with TRBJ1-5; 7 nucleotides align to TRBD1. The CDR3 covers 16 residues. Germline V lookup: CDR1 SGHKS, CDR2 YYEKEE (reference sequence). Trimming removed 0 bases from V and 1 base from J; junction bases left unmatched: 4. The CDR3 region is CASSLGQGVSNQPQHF. CDR3 DNA sequence: TGTGCCAGCAGCTTGGGACAGGGCGTAAGCAATCAGCCCCAGCATTTT.

The chain employs TRBV7-2 and TRBJ2-3, with 10 bases lining up with TRBD2. CDR3 length: 15 residues. Germline trimming cut 6 bases from V and 6 bases from J; bases unmatched to any gene: 9. Germline assignment: CDR1 SGHTA and CDR2 FQGNSA. CDR3 region: CASRHASGGRDTQYF. As DNA, the CDR3 is TGTGCCAGCAGACACGCTAGCGGGGGTCGGGATACGCAGTATTTT.

The CDR3 DNA follows: TGCAGCGTCGCCCTGGGCGTCACCGGGGAGCTGTTTTTT. As protein: CSVALGVTGELFF. The chain couples TRBV29-1 to TRBJ2-2, with D unclear. The CDR3 consists of 13 residues. Trimming cost V 6 bases and J 4 bases, with 12 bases left between them. The germline V gene has CDR1 SQVTM and CDR2 ANQGSEA.

The chain carries TRBV21-1 and TRBJ2-1; TRBD1, the table's D call, was not compared with the DNA. TRBV21-1 is given as a pseudogene. The CDR3 spans 18 residues. Here the CDR3 DNA reads TGTGCCAGCAGCAAAGAAGTTTACGGGACAGGGACCTACAATGAGCAGTTCTTC. Translated: CASSKEVYGTGTYNEQFF.

CDR3 DNA sequence: TGTGCCAGCTTATCTTTGAGCTCCTACAATGAGCAGTTCTTC. It yields the protein CASLSLSSYNEQFF. The rearrangement uses TRBV6-5 and TRBJ2-1; no clear D. This CDR3 comprises 14 residues. In germline, CDR1 is MNHEY, CDR2 SVGAGI. V was clipped by 8 bases and J by 0 bases, with 11 bases between them.

In nucleotides, the CDR3 is TGTGCCATCCTTGGGACTGCGGAGACCCAGTACTTC. This encodes CAILGTAETQYF. The chain has TRBV2 and TRBJ2-5, with D perhaps TRBD2 (6 bases). Germline V gene data show CDR1 as SNHLY and CDR2 as FYNNEI. The CDR3 contains 12 residues. V lost 10 bases and J lost 5, with 14 bases in between.

This sequence joins TRBV9 and TRBJ2-1; D is undetermined. Trimming removed 0 bases at V and 10 bases at J, with 8 bases between. CDR1 and CDR2 (germline): SGDLS, YYNGEE. The CDR3 spans 12 residues. The DNA of the CDR3 is TGTGCCAGCAGCGTAGTGGAGAACGAGCAGTTCTTC. Amino acid sequence: CASSVVENEQFF.

The chain is built from TRBV10-3 and TRBJ2-7; maybe TRBD2 (6 bases). Between the trimmed V and J ends, which lost 0 bases and 2 bases, there was a span of 11 bases. CDR1 is ENHRY, CDR2 SYGVKD, per germline. The CDR3 extends over 15 amino acids. The CDR3 loop reads CAISESGGIAYEQYF. The DNA of the CDR3 is TGTGCCATCAGTGAGTCGGGGGGAATAGCCTACGAGCAGTACTTC.

This chain links TRBV5-6 with TRBJ2-4; 8 positions agree with TRBD2. CDR1 and CDR2 from the germline V gene are SGHDT and YYEEEE. V lost 3 bases and J lost 2; bases outside the gene matches: 7. CDR3 length equals 16 residues. The CDR3 reads CASSSGRGVTKNIQYF. CDR3 coding DNA: TGTGCCAGCAGCTCCGGGCGGGGGGTTACCAAAAACATTCAGTACTTC.

The chain couples TRBV7-2 to TRBJ1-1, with 8 bases identical to TRBD1. V dropped 5 bases and J dropped 6; count of bases not matched to a gene: 8. The CDR3 is 14 amino acids. Germline-derived CDR1 and CDR2 are SGHTA and FQGNSA. CDR3 residues: CASSVDRVSAEAFF. In DNA form, the CDR3 reads TGTGCCAGCAGCGTGGACAGGGTGAGCGCTGAAGCTTTCTTT.